The source of this T cell receptor (beta chain) is a study of T cell responses to AZD1222 COVID-19 vaccine (dated by TCRdb to about 2021). With respect to the entire study: A total of 230 to 250 trial participants underwent TCR sequencing, of whom 207 had received two doses of AZD1222 and around 26 had received two doses of the MenACWY control vaccine. Trial participants were enrolled by age into subgroups of 18-55, 56-69 and 70-plus years, and about 150, 27 and 61 TCR-sequenced participants, respectively, were included in these subgroups. What the research found in general, with its limitations: A significant rise in spike-specific TCR breadth and depth was observed after two AZD1222 doses relative to day 0 and relative to MenACWY recipients. The vaccine-associated CD4 TCRs covered the entire spike protein, and the dominant responses fell in regions 160-218 and 743-854. Reportedly, almost half of the unique spike-specific TCRs recognized epitopes lying outside the regions that are mutated in the B.1.351 and B.1.1.7 variants. In the small 56-69-year group, the increase in depth fell short of significance, most likely because of low power. No day 14 peak-response samples were available, so repertoires were characterized only after the peak T cell response. Conclusions about previously exposed vaccinees are limited because only 6 or 7 AZD1222 recipients were SARS-CoV-2 seropositive at baseline. Participants were mostly white British, with more females than males. The authors suggested clonal diversity may have been underestimated.

The CDR3 regions of human TCRbeta chains were analyzed by immunosequencing. As for how the authors treated the data: TCRs in the repertoires were matched against a reference library of SARS-CoV-2-specific TCRs that had been generated with the MIRA antigen-specificity platform. Breadth was defined as the fraction of unique TCRs that were SARS-CoV-2-associated, and depth was defined as the fraction of total T cells that were SARS-CoV-2-associated. Each spike-specific TCR was assigned to its reactive spike region and to a CD4 or CD8 class using the MIRA data. Log10-transformed breadth and depth values were compared by one-way ANOVA with Sidak's multiple comparisons tests. The table was pulled from immuneACCESS by TCRdb, which kept in-frame rearrangements only. Such tables lose some clones; where checked, under half of the loss comes from unresolved V genes, and the rest has no known cause. D and trimming come from the DNA, and the V and J calls and clone size come from that table. This sample gives 15,000 to 20,000 clones in total; roughly 79% of them show up just once. The ten largest clones add up to roughly 21% of the sample.

This clone has just a few counts. It lacks a known antigen. Within one base of it there is no much larger clone, and no base qualities were kept. The germline V gene sets CDR1 to MNHEY and CDR2 to SVGAGI. The junction shows trimming of 6 bases on V and 4 bases on J, plus 7 bases between the germline ends. The CDR3 numbers 12 residues from cysteine through phenylalanine. Kept here is only the CDR3 DNA, which spans 36 bases and is read in frame from base 1. In the paper's terms, the time point label means: about 28 days (+/-7) after the second vaccine dose. AZD1222 recipients whose second dose came at about 4 weeks and those whose second dose came at about 12 weeks were combined into one group, since spike-specific TCR depth and breadth did not differ between the two schedules. Samples from vaccinated people were obtained from the UK trials COV001 and COV002, which included a single-blind randomized controlled phase 2/3 trial of AZD1222 (ChAdOx1 nCoV-19) in healthy adults. For TCRbeta chain sequencing, PBMC samples were collected from trial participants at day 0 and at day 28 after the second dose.

This TCR came from an adult who received the AZD1222 COVID-19 vaccine. The sequencing used peripheral blood, collected 28 days after the second AZD1222 dose. The rearrangement joined TRBV6-5 to TRBJ1-3; the best D guess is TRBD1, with 6 bases matching. CDR3 reads: CASRGQGNTIYF. The base sequence is TGTGCCAGCAGAGGACAGGGAAACACCATATATTTT.